Presented here are 30 T cell receptor beta chains from one specimen sequenced in a study of T cell responses to AZD1222 COVID-19 vaccine. TCRdb's table, derived via immunoSEQ multiplex PCR, lists solely in-frame clones and lacks some. The table has 70,000 or so clones, approximately 80% seen once. The material sequenced was peripheral blood, taken on day 0 of AZD1222 vaccination. The receptors stem from an adult in good health.

This clone was seen more than once but under ten times. The V and J genes are TRBV7-8 and TRBJ1-4; TRBD1 aligns across 7 bases. V lost 2 bases to trimming and J lost 5 bases; unmatched junction nucleotides: 2. There are 14 residues in the CDR3. Per germline, CDR1 SGHVS and CDR2 FQNEAQ. In DNA, the CDR3 is TGTGCCAGCAGCTTAATGACAGGGAATGAAAAACTGTTTTTT. Translating it yields CASSLMTGNEKLFF.

The chain combines TRBV9 with TRBJ2-2; the match to TRBD1 covers 9 bases. Trimming removed 3 bases from V and 5 bases from J; junction bases left unmatched: 5. The CDR3 has 15 residues. CDR1 is SGDLS and CDR2 is YYNGEE in the germline V gene. The CDR3 here is CASSGGQGTTGELFF. Written as DNA, the CDR3 is TGTGCCAGCAGCGGAGGACAGGGGACAACCGGGGAGCTGTTTTTT.

The count of this clone is one. The chain is built from TRBV27 and TRBJ1-1; tentatively, D is TRBD1 (6 bases). Germline-derived CDR1 and CDR2 are MNHEY and SMNVEV (reference sequence). V was cut by 4 bases and J by 1 base, with 7 bases left in between. The CDR3 sequence is 13 residues long. In nucleotides, the CDR3 is TGTGCCAGCAGTTCGGACAGGAACACTGAAGCTTTCTTT. Its protein is CASSSDRNTEAFF.

This chain links TRBV7-2 with TRBJ1-2; D not certain. V was cut by 5 bases and J by 4 bases, with 14 bases left in between. Germline V gene lookup returns CDR1 SGHTA and CDR2 FQGNSA. The CDR3 consists of 14 residues. In DNA form, the CDR3 reads TGTGCCAGCAGCGCCATTCAAGGCCTCTATGGCTACACCTTC. It yields the protein CASSAIQGLYGYTF. The variable domain in full, completed from reference TRBV7-2 and TRBJ1-2, reads GAGVSQSPSNKVTEKGKDVELRCDPISGHTALYWYRQSLGQGLEFLIYFQGNSAPDKSGLPSDRFSAERTGGSVSTLTIQRTQQEDSAVYLCASSAIQGLYGYTFGSGTRLTVV.

V gene TRBV28 combines with J gene TRBJ1-4; no clear D. V lost 6 bases and J lost 0, with 11 bases in between. Germline V gene data show CDR1 as MDHEN and CDR2 as SYDVKM. The CDR3 consists of 15 residues. CDR3 DNA sequence: TGTGCCAGCAGCACCAGCCCAGCAACTAATGAAAAACTGTTTTTT. This translates into CASSTSPATNEKLFF.

This chain links TRBV5-1 with TRBJ2-3; 10 bases align to TRBD2. Germline loops: CDR1 SGHRS, CDR2 YFSETQ. This CDR3 contains 17 residues. The ends lost 5 bases at V and 3 bases at J; junction bases unmatched: 12. CDR3 loop: CASSFPSSGGATDTQYF. CDR3 DNA: TGCGCCAGCAGTTTCCCCTCAAGCGGGGGGGCAACAGATACGCAGTATTTT.

The J gene is TRBJ1-3, the V gene TRBV10-3; 8 positions agree with TRBD1. Germline lookup yields CDR1 ENHRY and CDR2 SYGVKD. The CDR3 has 17 residues. The ends lost 0 bases at V and 0 bases at J; junction bases unmatched: 4. The CDR3 DNA is TGTGCCATCAGTGAGTCGGGACAGGCAAGCTCTGGAAACACCATATATTTT. This codes for CAISESGQASSGNTIYF.

The gene calls are TRBV5-1 and TRBJ2-1; D may be TRBD2 (5 bases). Germline CDR1 SGHRS, CDR2 YFSETQ. The ends were cut back, 3 bases at V and 6 bases at J, with 10 bases in the middle. The CDR3 consists of 13 residues. The CDR3 nucleotides are TGCGCCAGCAGCTCAGGAGGACCCAATGAGCAGTTCTTC. Protein product: CASSSGGPNEQFF.

The chain is built from TRBV18 and TRBJ1-1; 9 positions agree with TRBD1. Trimming at V came to 4 bases and at J to 3 bases, leaving 15 bases not matched to a gene. The CDR3 runs to 18 residues. In germline, CDR1 is KGHSH, CDR2 LQKENI. Here the CDR3 DNA reads TGTGCCAGCTCACAGCTCCCGGGACAGGGAGCGGGGTACACTGAAGCTTTCTTT. Amino acids: CASSQLPGQGAGYTEAFF.

The chain combines TRBV19 with TRBJ2-1, with D unresolved. Looked up from germline, CDR1 is LNHDA and CDR2 is SQIVND (reference sequence). The CDR3 spans 15 residues. The germline V and J ends were trimmed by 8 bases and 1 base, with 15 bases remaining between them. The CDR3 sequence is CASEIPPLSYNEQFF. DNA of the CDR3: TGTGCCAGTGAAATACCCCCTTTATCCTACAATGAGCAGTTCTTC. The whole variable domain, filled in from reference TRBV19 and TRBJ2-1, reads DGGITQSPKYLFRKEGQNVTLSCEQNLNHDAMYWYRQDPGQGLRLIYYSQIVNDFQKGDIAEGYSVSREKKESFPLTVTSAQKNPTAFYLCASEIPPLSYNEQFFGPGTRLTVL.

V is TRBV19 and J is TRBJ1-2; no clear D gene. Between the trimmed V and J ends, which lost 5 bases and 7 bases, there was a span of 11 bases. Germline loops: CDR1 LNHDA, CDR2 SQIVND (reference sequence). The CDR3 spans 12 residues. The CDR3 nucleotides read TGTGCCAGTAGTCCGGCAGGCAGTGGCTACACCTTC. Translated: CASSPAGSGYTF.

The chain is built from TRBV12-3 or TRBV12-4 and TRBJ1-2; no clear D gene. CDR3 length equals 13 residues. V was cut by 1 base and J by 4 bases, with 7 bases left in between. CDR3: CASSLGGSYGYTF. CDR3 nucleotide sequence: TGTGCCAGCAGTTTAGGAGGCAGCTATGGCTACACCTTC.

This clone was picked up one time. This chain uses TRBV27 with TRBJ1-4; D remains ambiguous. Trimming cost V 2 bases and J 4 bases, with 8 bases left between them. Germline V gene data show CDR1 as MNHEY and CDR2 as SMNVEV (reference sequence). The CDR3 spans 14 residues. The CDR3 reads CASSLVGINEKLFF. Written as DNA, the CDR3 is TGTGCCAGCAGTTTAGTAGGGATTAATGAAAAACTGTTTTTT.

The chain has TRBV30 and TRBJ2-5; D not certain. Trimming took 3 bases from V and 1 from J, leaving 0 bases between them. Germline CDR1 and CDR2: GTSNPN and SVGIG (reference sequence). This CDR3 has 10 amino acids. CDR3 amino acids: CAWSQETQYF. DNA for the CDR3: TGTGCCTGGAGCCAAGAGACCCAGTACTTC.

The V call is TRBV6-2 or TRBV6-3, the J call TRBJ2-5, with TRBD2 matching over 8 bases. Germline trimming cut 2 bases from V and 5 bases from J; bases unmatched to any gene: 7. Germline V gene sequence: CDR1 MNHEY, CDR2 SVGEGT. This CDR3 has 15 residues. The CDR3 DNA reads as TGTGCCAGCAGTTACGAGGCGGGGGGAGTTGAGACCCAGTACTTC. Translating gives CASSYEAGGVETQYF.

This chain joins TRBV5-4 and TRBJ1-4; D uncertain. The germline V and J ends were trimmed by 4 bases and 7 bases, with 14 bases remaining between them. Per the germline V gene, CDR1 is SGHNT and CDR2 is YYREEE (reference sequence). The CDR3 covers 14 residues. The DNA of the CDR3 is TGTGCCAGCAGCCCCCGGGCTACCGGTGAAAAACTGTTTTTT. Residues: CASSPRATGEKLFF.

The chain couples TRBV5-5 to TRBJ2-7, with 8 bases identical to TRBD1. V shed 4 bases, J shed 7 bases, and the junction held 10 bases outside the gene matches. Per the germline V gene, CDR1 is SGHKS and CDR2 is YYEKEE (reference sequence). The CDR3 covers 14 residues. This CDR3 is CASSEGTGRGEQYF. The DNA for the CDR3 is TGTGCCAGCAGCGAGGGGACAGGACGGGGGGAGCAGTACTTC.

This CDR3 reads CASSRQGNSYGYTF. The DNA of the CDR3 is TGTGCCAGCAGCAGACAGGGGAACTCTTATGGCTACACCTTC. This chain uses TRBV6-5 with TRBJ1-2, with 8 positions matching TRBD1. This CDR3 has 14 amino acids. CDR1 and CDR2 (germline): MNHEY, SVGAGI. Trimming took 6 bases from V and 5 from J; bases not matched to a gene: 8.

V and J are TRBV19 and TRBJ2-7, with unresolved D. CDR1 is LNHDA, CDR2 SQIVND, per germline (reference sequence). The CDR3 runs 14 residues. Trimming removed 0 bases from V and 3 bases from J, with 9 bases in between. CDR3 bases: TGTGCCAGTAGTATAGAGGGCAGACTCTACGAGCAGTACTTC. It encodes CASSIEGRLYEQYF.

This CDR3 reads CASSPGSPDIGQPQHF. For the CDR3, the DNA is TGTGCCAGCTCACCGGGGAGCCCTGACATCGGTCAGCCCCAGCATTTT. The chain carries TRBV18 and TRBJ1-5; the D is unclear. The CDR3 spans 16 residues. Germline V lookup: CDR1 KGHSH, CDR2 LQKENI. The germline V and J ends were trimmed by 3 bases and 6 bases, with 18 bases remaining between them.

This clone has just one count. The genes are TRBV19 and TRBJ1-1; TRBD1 might be the D (5 bases). CDR3 length equals 16 residues. With 3 bases removed from V and 5 bases from J, the gap between germline ends came to 19 bases. Germline loops: CDR1 LNHDA, CDR2 SQIVND (reference sequence). In DNA, the CDR3 is TGTGCCAGTAGTATGGGGGACGAAGGGGTTGTTACTGAAGCTTTCTTT. It is translated as CASSMGDEGVVTEAFF.

This chain links TRBV23-1 with TRBJ1-1; the D gene is possibly TRBD1 (6 bases). TRBV23-1 belongs to the ORF category, with a function that is uncertain. Deletions cut 11 bases from V and 6 bases from J, with 28 bases between. The CDR3 extends over 16 amino acids. The CDR3 DNA sequence: TGCGCCGTCCCTAAATCGGGGTTTCGAGGGGGGTCTGAAGCTTTCTTT. It codes for CAVPKSGFRGGSEAFF.

V and J are TRBV15 and TRBJ2-1, with D perhaps TRBD2 (6 bases). Germline-derived CDR1 and CDR2 are LNHNV and YYDKDF (reference sequence). The CDR3 has 13 residues. V was clipped by 5 bases and J by 7 bases, with 12 bases between them. This chain's CDR3 is CATSGGTFNEQFF. The CDR3 nucleotides are TGTGCCACCAGCGGAGGGACTTTTAATGAGCAGTTCTTC. The complete variable domain, with remaining parts taken from reference TRBV15 and TRBJ2-1, reads DAMVIQNPRYQVTQFGKPVTLSCSQTLNHNVMYWYQQKSSQAPKLLFHYYDKDFNNEADTPDNFQSRRPNTSFCFLDIRSPGLGDTAMYLCATSGGTFNEQFFGPGTRLTVL.

A single count supports this clone. The V call is TRBV7-2, the J call TRBJ1-2; D ambiguous. This CDR3 contains 18 residues. V lost 2 bases and J 1 base, leaving 20 bases between the germline ends. The germline V gene has CDR1 SGHTA and CDR2 FQGNSA. CDR3 bases: TGTGCCAGCAGCTTAAGTAGGCCTCGTAGGTCTCTTAACTATGGCTACACCTTC. Translation: CASSLSRPRRSLNYGYTF.

The chain combines TRBV27 with TRBJ1-5; D is unresolved. Germline CDR1 and CDR2: MNHEY and SMNVEV (reference sequence). With 2 bases removed from V and 6 bases from J, the gap between germline ends came to 8 bases. The CDR3 is 13 amino acids. CDR3 residues: CASSLGVSQPQHF. Here the CDR3 DNA reads TGTGCCAGCAGTTTAGGAGTTAGTCAGCCCCAGCATTTT.

The chain links TRBV3-1 (or the pseudogene TRBV3-2) to TRBJ1-2; maybe TRBD1 (6 bases). V was pared by 3 bases and J by 3 bases, with 11 bases between. The CDR3 sequence is 14 residues long. Germline V gene lookup returns CDR1 LGHDT and CDR2 YNNKEL (reference sequence). This CDR3 is CASSHRTADYGYTF. In DNA form, the CDR3 reads TGTGCCAGCAGCCATAGGACAGCCGACTATGGCTACACCTTC.

The chain employs TRBV7-9 and TRBJ1-2; no reliable D call. Germline V gene lookup returns CDR1 SEHNR and CDR2 FQNEAQ (reference sequence). V lost 1 base, J lost 3 bases, and 9 bases lay in between. The CDR3 runs to 14 residues. The CDR3 nucleotides are TGTGCCAGCAGCTTAGACCCGGTAGACTATGGCTACACCTTC. As protein: CASSLDPVDYGYTF.

The DNA of the CDR3 is TGTGCCAGCAGCCCGGGACAGTATCGCAATCAGCCCCAGCATTTT. It yields the protein CASSPGQYRNQPQHF. This sequence joins TRBV28 and TRBJ1-5; 7 nucleotides align to TRBD1. Germline lookup yields CDR1 MDHEN and CDR2 SYDVKM. With 6 bases clipped from V and 2 bases from J, the junction kept 7 bases outside the gene matches. CDR3 length: 15 amino acids.

This clone appeared a few times. This chain connects TRBV18 to TRBJ1-4, with D unresolved. The germline V gene encodes CDR1 KGHSH and CDR2 LQKENI. Between the trimmed V and J ends, which lost 6 bases and 6 bases, there was a span of 17 bases. This CDR3 contains 15 residues. In DNA, the CDR3 is TGTGCCAGCTCGGCGGCAGGAGGCGTTTATGAAAAACTGTTTTTT. It codes for CASSAAGGVYEKLFF.

V usage is TRBV2 and J usage is TRBJ1-6; TRBD1 is a possible D gene (6 bases). CDR1 SNHLY and CDR2 FYNNEI come from the germline V gene. The CDR3 has 14 amino acids. Trimming shortened V by 4 bases and J by 11 bases, and 15 bases separated the two germline ends. Here the CDR3 reads CASSVGTLFPPLHF. CDR3 bases: TGTGCCAGCAGTGTCGGGACACTGTTCCCACCCCTCCACTTT.